These T cell receptor beta chains were read from a single sample in a study of cytomegalovirus exposure and HLA in healthy donors. The protocol was immunoSEQ multiplex PCR, while the TCRdb copy is restricted to in-frame clones and leaves out a portion. The table has more than 100,000 clones, over 70% seen once. Sequencing was done on a sample of PBMCs. These receptors all come from a woman aged 18-29 years in good health and CMV-seronegative. Both conserved end residues are part of each CDR3. D genes are given only for firm matches. The size entry is marked missing in some rows and otherwise reads once, few, many or a size class.

TRBJ2-3 TRBD2 TRBV6-5 NA TGTGCCAGCAGTGCACGGACTAGTCCAGATACGCAGTATTTT CASSARTSPDTQYF
TRBJ1-2 NA TRBV5-6 NA TGTGCCAGCAGCTTTAGCCCAGAAAACTATGGCTACACCTTC CASSFSPENYGYTF
TRBJ2-1 TRBD1 TRBV5-1 NA TGCGCCAGCAGCAGACAGGGAAGCTCCTACAATGAGCAGTTCTTC CASSRQGSSYNEQFF
TRBJ1-4 TRBD1 TRBV7-9 NA TGTGCCAGCAGCCCATCGACAGGGGGATGGGAAAAACTGTTTTTT CASSPSTGGWEKLFF
TRBJ2-1 NA TRBV5-6 NA TGTGCCAGCAGCTTGCGGCAGGGTGAGTTCTTC CASSLRQGEFF
TRBJ2-7 NA TRBV11-2 NA TGTGCCAGCAGCTGGGCCGGACGGGACTCCTACGAGCAGTACTTC CASSWAGRDSYEQYF
TRBJ1-1 NA TRBV6-1 few TGTGCCAGCAGTGAAGCGATGGCGGCAGAAGCTTTCTTT CASSEAMAAEAFF
TRBJ1-1 NA TRBV5-1 NA TGCGCCAGCAGTCTAAGGAACCAGGGGACCGGCACTGAAGCTTTCTTT CASSLRNQGTGTEAFF
TRBJ2-1 NA TRBV7-7 NA TGTGCCAGCAGCTTAGCCCCCGCAAGCGCGGATAACAATCAGCAGTTCTTC CASSLAPASADNNQQFF
TRBJ1-2 TRBD1 TRBV6-1 NA TGTGCCAGCAGGGACAGGGCTGCACGCTATGGCTACACCTTC CASRDRAARYGYTF
TRBJ2-2 TRBD2 TRBV30 once TGTGCCTGGAAGGCGGGAGGGTTGACCGGGGAGCTGTTTTTT CAWKAGGLTGELFF
TRBJ1-1 NA TRBV19 few TGTGCCAGTAGTACTCCCGTCAGGGGGAACACTGAAGCTTTCTTT CASSTPVRGNTEAFF
TRBJ2-7 TRBD1 TRBV7-8 NA TGTGCCAGCAGCTCTGGGGACAGCGTCACCTACGAGCAGTACTTC CASSSGDSVTYEQYF
TRBJ2-7 NA TRBV5-1 NA TGCGCCAGCAGCTTGGACTCCCCCTACGGCGAGCAGTACTTC CASSLDSPYGEQYF
TRBJ1-1 NA TRBV29-1 few TGCAGCGTTGGACAGCGAAACACTGAAGCTTTCTTT CSVGQRNTEAFF
TRBJ2-1 TRBD1 TRBV7-8 NA TGTGCCAGCAGCTCTCGGACAGGAAGCAATGAGCAGTTCTTC CASSSRTGSNEQFF
TRBJ1-2 TRBD1 TRBV4-1 NA TGCGCCAGCAGCCTTACCGAGGGACAGGGGAACTATGGCTACACCTTC CASSLTEGQGNYGYTF
TRBJ2-1 TRBD2 TRBV7-8 few TGTGCCAGCAGCTTAGCCAGCGGGGGGTCCTACAATGAGCAGTTCTTC CASSLASGGSYNEQFF
TRBJ2-1 TRBD2 TRBV5-5 few TGTGCCAGCAGCTTCGGCGGGAGGGCCGAAGGTGAGCAGTTCTTC CASSFGGRAEGEQFF
TRBJ1-2 TRBD1 TRBV19 NA TGTGCCAGTAGTATATCGGGGACAGGGAACTATGGCTACACCTTC CASSISGTGNYGYTF
TRBJ1-2 NA TRBV30 NA TGTGCCTGGAGTGTAACCCTATATGGCTACACCTTC CAWSVTLYGYTF
TRBJ2-5 NA TRBV5-1 NA TGCGCCAGCAGCTCCCGCGAGGGACAAGAGACCCAGTACTTC CASSSREGQETQYF
TRBJ2-1 TRBD2 TRBV15 few TGTGCCACCAGCAGGACTAGCGGGGCCTACAATGAGCAGTTCTTC CATSRTSGAYNEQFF
TRBJ2-1 TRBD1 TRBV19 NA TGTGCCAGTAGCCGAGCCTCGACAGGGGGGAATGAGCAGTTCTTC CASSRASTGGNEQFF
TRBJ2-7 TRBD2 TRBV29-1 few TGCAGCGCCACGGAAGCTAGCGGGAGCTACGAGCAGTACTTC CSATEASGSYEQYF
TRBJ2-7 TRBD2 TRBV5-1 NA TGCGCCAGCAGCTTGCGGGCGGGAGGAAACGGCGAGCAGTACTTC CASSLRAGGNGEQYF
TRBJ1-2 NA TRBV30 once TGTGCCTGGAGTCGGGGGTATACTGGTGGCTACACCTTC CAWSRGYTGGYTF
TRBJ1-5 NA TRBV21-1 NA TGTGCCAGCAGCCAGATTGAGGAGTCAGGGAACAATCAGCCCCAGCATTTT CASSQIEESGNNQPQHF
TRBJ2-2 NA TRBV19 NA TGTGCCACCGTCTCAGGGGTACCCTACACCGGGGAGCTGTTTTTT CATVSGVPYTGELFF
TRBJ2-2 NA TRBV4-1 NA TGCGCCAGCAGCCAAGGGGGGCGAACGAACACCGGGGAGCTGTTTTTT CASSQGGRTNTGELFF
TRBJ1-4 TRBD1 TRBV7-2 once TGTGCCAGCAGCCCCGGGACAGGCCAAGAAAAACTGTTTTTT CASSPGTGQEKLFF
TRBJ2-1 TRBD2 TRBV7-2 NA TGTGCCAGCAGTTTTTTCCCGGGACCCCGGGGAGGGAATGAGCAGTTCTTC CASSFFPGPRGGNEQFF
TRBJ2-7 NA TRBV11-2 NA TGTGCCAGCAGTTCAGGGGAGGGCTACGAGCAGTACTTC CASSSGEGYEQYF
TRBJ2-7 TRBD2 TRBV4-2 NA TGTGCCAGCAGCCAGCCGGGACTAGCGGATGATTCCTACGAGCAGTACTTC CASSQPGLADDSYEQYF
TRBJ2-3 TRBD2 TRBV6-5 NA TGTGCCAGCAGTCTTGGGGCGAGCGGGAGCTTATTTTTGTATTTT CASSLGASGSLFLYF
TRBJ1-1 NA TRBV6-1 NA TGTGCCAGCGATCTCTTGGGCAACACTGAAGCTTTCTTT CASDLLGNTEAFF
TRBJ2-1 TRBD2 TRBV5-1 NA TGCGCCAGCAGCTTGGAGGGACTAGCGCCGAAGCAGTTCTTC CASSLEGLAPKQFF
TRBJ2-7 TRBD1 TRBV4-1 NA TGCGCCAGCAGCCAAGAGGACAGGGGTCCTAACGAGCAGTACTTC CASSQEDRGPNEQYF
TRBJ2-1 NA TRBV7-8 NA TGTGCCAGCAGCCTTCGAAGCGGGTTCAATGAGCAGTTCTTC CASSLRSGFNEQFF
TRBJ1-1 NA TRBV18 NA TGTGCCAGCTCACCACCAGGGAGTAACACCAACACTGAAGCTTTCTTT CASSPPGSNTNTEAFF
TRBJ2-5 TRBD2 TRBV27 few TGTGCCAGCAGGCGACTAGCGGGAGGAGGGGAGACCCAGTACTTC CASRRLAGGGETQYF
TRBJ2-2 NA TRBV19 NA TGTGCCAGTATACGGAGCGGCACCGGGGAGCTGTTTTTT CASIRSGTGELFF
TRBJ2-5 NA TRBV23-1 NA TGCGCCAGCAGACAGGGCTCTCTTTGGGAGACCCAGTACTTC CASRQGSLWETQYF
TRBJ2-1 NA TRBV5-6 NA TGTGCCAGCAGCTTCGTCAGCTCCTACAATGAGCAGTTCTTC CASSFVSSYNEQFF
TRBJ1-3 NA TRBV5-6 NA TGTGCCAGCAGCTTTTTCAGGCCCTCTGGAAACACCATATATTTT CASSFFRPSGNTIYF
TRBJ1-5 NA TRBV7-2 NA TGTGCCAGCAGCTTAGGGACAAATCAGCCCCAGCATTTT CASSLGTNQPQHF
TRBJ2-2 TRBD1 TRBV5-4 NA TGTGCCAGCAGCTACGCAGGGGGCGACACCGGGGAGCTGTTTTTT CASSYAGGDTGELFF
TRBJ1-5 TRBD1 TRBV5-6 NA TGTGCCAGCAGCGATGGCACAGGGGCCGATCAGCCCCAGCATTTT CASSDGTGADQPQHF
TRBJ2-7 TRBD1 TRBV7-6 NA TGTGCCAGCAGCCTAGGGACAGGGGTGTACGAGCAGTACTTC CASSLGTGVYEQYF
TRBJ1-1 NA TRBV14 NA TGTGCCAGCAGTCCTACCACTGCCCTTGAAGCTTTCTTT CASSPTTALEAFF
TRBJ2-7 NA TRBV2 few TGTGCCAGCAGTGGTGACAGAATTCGGACCTACGAGCAGTACTTC CASSGDRIRTYEQYF
TRBJ2-5 NA TRBV5-6 few TGTGCCAGCAGTCTGAGGGGGATATCCGGAGAGACCCAGTACTTC CASSLRGISGETQYF
TRBJ1-1 NA TRBV15 once TGTGCCACCAGCAGCGTGCGGGTGAACACTGAAGCTTTCTTT CATSSVRVNTEAFF
TRBJ2-7 TRBD2 TRBV6-5 once TGTGCCAGCAGCAGGACTAGCGGGAGTACTTACGAGCAGTACTTC CASSRTSGSTYEQYF
TRBJ2-3 NA TRBV5-1 NA TGCGCCAGCAGCTTGGACGGCGGGCAGTATTTT CASSLDGGQYF
TRBJ2-1 TRBD2 TRBV19 NA TGTGCCAGTAGTGATCAAGGAGGGACTAGCGCGTTCTTC CASSDQGGTSAFF
TRBJ2-5 NA TRBV7-9 NA TGTGCCAGCAGCTCCCCCCCCCTAGAAGAAGTCGTAAAGACCCAGTACTTC CASSSPPLEEVVKTQYF
TRBJ1-2 NA TRBV9 NA TGTGCCAGCAGCGTAGATTCCCTGGAAGGGGACTATGGCTACACCTTC CASSVDSLEGDYGYTF
TRBJ1-5 TRBD1 TRBV28 NA TGTGCCAGCAGTTTTGTCAGGGGGGCTTATAGCAATCAGCCCCAGCATTTT CASSFVRGAYSNQPQHF